A selection of T cell receptor beta chains follows, all from one sample in a study of identical twins. TCRdb re-called the 5' RACE reads with MiXCR, one entry per CDR3 protein. The sample lists hundreds of thousands of distinct CDR3 sequences, roughly a quarter occurring once. This sample was also put to use in a study of T cells expressing NK-cell markers.

Material for sequencing was CD4+ T cells sorted from blood. The source of these receptors is a woman aged 18-35 years in good health. Each CDR3 is given with its conserved first and last residue.

>TRBV6-5
CASSFGRLASTDTQYF
>TRBV7-8
CASSFQPGQGGYEQYF
>TRBV6-5
CASSSPSAGANVLTF
>TRBV7-9
CASSHPAGSTTGELFF
>TRBV5-1
CASSLGGTGQETQYF
>TRBV20-1
CSARDLSRSYNEQFF
>TRBV5-8
CASRMDGVDTQYF
>TRBV10-3
CATAGGLHNEQFF
>TRBV28
CASRPGGPSSYNSPLHF
>TRBV5-1
CASSEDRSYEQYF
>TRBV7-2
CASSLGLAEAFFYEQYF
>TRBV12-3/TRBV12-4
CASSFWGRNYEQYF
>TRBV3-1
CASSQVIGNGELFF
>TRBV3-1
CASSPTGITGELFF
>TRBV20-1
CSASRTDHGYTF
>TRBV6-1
CASRERGGANTGELFF
>TRBV20-1
CSAPRTGGMNTGELFF
>TRBV20-1
CSARVHASTDTQYF
>TRBV7-9
CASSFKAHNEQFF
>TRBV3-1
CASSQAPTQGHTQYF
>TRBV15
CATSRVNYEQFF
>TRBV24-1
CAIDTQYF
>TRBV7-2
CASSLEQDLSEQYF
>TRBV11-3
CASSLGGSLYEQYF
>TRBV5-1
CASLEGSNNEQFF
>TRBV11-2
CASSLLHSYEQYF
>TRBV5-1
CASSEFGGGETQYF
>TRBV5-1
CASSHYSSYNEQFF
>TRBV2
CASTRTRSTDTQYF
>TRBV6-5
CASSYLGELFF
>TRBV5-1
CASSLLGGMNTEAFF
>TRBV5-1
CASSFSRLAGATRTDTQYF
>TRBV12-3/TRBV12-4
CASSHTSGGEDEQFF
>TRBV18
CASSPAGYSGANVLTF
>TRBV4-3
CASSIRLAGGTDTQYF
>TRBV29-1
CSVDEVGYEQYF
>TRBV12-5
CASSGSTGELFF
>TRBV25-1
CASSRIGGLETQYF
>TRBV5-1
CASSLVRLAGADTQYF